A selection of T cell receptor beta chains follows, all from one sample in a study of graft-versus-host responses after intestinal transplantation. Here immunoSEQ multiplex PCR was the method, and the copy in TCRdb shows in-frame clones only, minus some. The sample holds some 9,500 clones; around 30% are singletons and the top ten take about 6.3%. Source: alloreactive CD8+ T cells from a mixed lymphocyte reaction culture, taken before intestinal transplant. The receptors here all came from a human patient who received an intestinal transplant. Each CDR3 is given with its conserved first and last residue. Each record gives: D gene, V gene, CDR3 protein. A D gene is named only where the DNA matches it firmly.

D gene: TRBD2
V gene: TRBV11-2
CDR3 protein: CASSRTSGGITDTQYF

D gene: TRBD2
V gene: TRBV7-6
CDR3 protein: CASSPPTSGGRYEQYF

D gene: TRBD2
V gene: TRBV11-2
CDR3 protein: CASSYSAGGPTDTQYF

D gene: NA
V gene: TRBV29-1
CDR3 protein: CSVERPGDYGYTF

D gene: TRBD1
V gene: TRBV6-6
CDR3 protein: CASSLYRGPDTEAFF

D gene: NA
V gene: TRBV4-1
CDR3 protein: CASSQYGSSGEKLFF

D gene: NA
V gene: TRBV11-2
CDR3 protein: CASSPRTAYNEQFF

D gene: NA
V gene: TRBV19
CDR3 protein: CASSIVLEQPQHF

D gene: NA
V gene: TRBV6-5
CDR3 protein: CASSWGGNTGELFF

D gene: NA
V gene: TRBV7-8
CDR3 protein: CASSSASSYEQYF

D gene: TRBD1
V gene: TRBV4-2
CDR3 protein: CASSQDQGTANTIYF

D gene: NA
V gene: TRBV11-2
CDR3 protein: CASSLGGGYTF

D gene: TRBD2
V gene: TRBV2
CDR3 protein: CASSELAGGGELFF

D gene: NA
V gene: TRBV5-6
CDR3 protein: CASSQYNEQFF

D gene: TRBD1
V gene: TRBV4-1
CDR3 protein: CASRPGQGAYEQYF

D gene: NA
V gene: TRBV6-6
CDR3 protein: CASTATVGRDTQYF

D gene: NA
V gene: TRBV9
CDR3 protein: CASSTGSSGNTIYF

D gene: TRBD1
V gene: TRBV10-1
CDR3 protein: CASSGDSYGYTF

D gene: TRBD1
V gene: TRBV13
CDR3 protein: CASSPGTGGYYNSPLHF

D gene: NA
V gene: TRBV6-5
CDR3 protein: CASSPGIVYEQYF

D gene: TRBD2
V gene: TRBV9
CDR3 protein: CASSLLAGGYEQYF

D gene: TRBD2
V gene: TRBV2
CDR3 protein: CASSWGLAGRYQETQYF

D gene: TRBD1
V gene: TRBV9
CDR3 protein: CASSVGTGMNTGELFF

D gene: TRBD1
V gene: TRBV2
CDR3 protein: CASSRTGATNEKLFF

D gene: NA
V gene: TRBV5-6
CDR3 protein: CASSQDVGRGLSYEQYF

D gene: TRBD1
V gene: TRBV13
CDR3 protein: CASSSRMTGGANEQYF

D gene: NA
V gene: TRBV5-5
CDR3 protein: CASSYSDGGYEQYF

D gene: TRBD1
V gene: TRBV23-1
CDR3 protein: CASSQSKGQGVPYEQFF

D gene: TRBD1
V gene: TRBV10-1
CDR3 protein: CASSPGTANTGELFF

D gene: NA
V gene: TRBV21-1
CDR3 protein: CASSKGRGLLAGGPTDTQYF

D gene: TRBD1
V gene: TRBV27
CDR3 protein: CASSFGTGPWPQHF

D gene: NA
V gene: TRBV10-2
CDR3 protein: CASSYYGDNEQFF

D gene: NA
V gene: TRBV6-1
CDR3 protein: CASSLTLGASYGYTF

D gene: TRBD1
V gene: TRBV2
CDR3 protein: CASTYGQGRSSPLHF

D gene: NA
V gene: TRBV10-3
CDR3 protein: CAIIGPTGELFF

D gene: TRBD1
V gene: TRBV7-3
CDR3 protein: CASSLSGGGPTEAFF

D gene: NA
V gene: TRBV6-1
CDR3 protein: CASSTGANYGYTF

D gene: NA
V gene: TRBV14
CDR3 protein: CASSQSWTRETQYF

D gene: NA
V gene: TRBV19
CDR3 protein: CASSPLVAALGSPLHF

D gene: NA
V gene: TRBV28
CDR3 protein: CASTGEYQETQYF

D gene: NA
V gene: TRBV11-2
CDR3 protein: CASSLFADSTDTQYF

D gene: NA
V gene: TRBV4-1
CDR3 protein: CASSQVTGSTYEQYF